Reported below is one T cell receptor (beta chain). Its antigen is currently unknown. Related graft donors supplied nonmyeloablative bone marrow transplants, and mixed chimerism was transient. Using immunoSEQ multiplex PCR, the repertoire was profiled, and TCRdb retains in-frame clones only, with some absent. In the table there are about 100,000 clones, approximately 94% of which are singletons. Between the trimmed V and J ends, which lost 1 base and 4 bases, there was a span of 6 bases. Germline loops: CDR1 SGDLS, CDR2 YYNGEE. The CDR3 totals 13 residues. The data derive from a study of Tregs in tolerant kidney transplant recipients. Whole-study results and caveats: Biological reproducibility was not directly addressed in this study. The small number of patients limits these findings pending further validation.

The chain has TRBV9 and TRBJ2-1; a weak D match, TRBD2 (5 bases). This receptor was identified in a human patient who received a combined kidney and bone marrow transplant. Some T cells could come from the graft donor. Sample: CD4+ T cells from blood (PBMCs), taken 12 months after the transplant. CDR3 bases: TGTGCCAGCAGCGTACTAGCATACAATGAGCAGTTCTTC. This codes for CASSVLAYNEQFF.